This T cell receptor (beta chain) comes out of a study of blood T cell repertoires in COVID-19. The assay was immunoSEQ multiplex PCR, and TCRdb's table has in-frame clones only and misses some. The table records about 200,000 clones, approximately 90% of them present only once. V was cut by 0 bases and J by 4 bases, with 10 bases left in between. The germline gives CDR1 SGDLS, CDR2 YYNGEE. This CDR3 spans 14 amino acids. This sequence joins TRBV9 and TRBJ1-1; D might be TRBD1 (6 bases). The sequencing input was PBMCs or T cells enriched from blood (not recorded which). This clonotype was sampled from a woman aged 30 to 39 who had recovered from COVID-19. The CDR3 region is CASSVATGTTEAFF. For the CDR3, the DNA is TGTGCCAGCAGCGTAGCTACAGGGACCACTGAAGCTTTCTTT.